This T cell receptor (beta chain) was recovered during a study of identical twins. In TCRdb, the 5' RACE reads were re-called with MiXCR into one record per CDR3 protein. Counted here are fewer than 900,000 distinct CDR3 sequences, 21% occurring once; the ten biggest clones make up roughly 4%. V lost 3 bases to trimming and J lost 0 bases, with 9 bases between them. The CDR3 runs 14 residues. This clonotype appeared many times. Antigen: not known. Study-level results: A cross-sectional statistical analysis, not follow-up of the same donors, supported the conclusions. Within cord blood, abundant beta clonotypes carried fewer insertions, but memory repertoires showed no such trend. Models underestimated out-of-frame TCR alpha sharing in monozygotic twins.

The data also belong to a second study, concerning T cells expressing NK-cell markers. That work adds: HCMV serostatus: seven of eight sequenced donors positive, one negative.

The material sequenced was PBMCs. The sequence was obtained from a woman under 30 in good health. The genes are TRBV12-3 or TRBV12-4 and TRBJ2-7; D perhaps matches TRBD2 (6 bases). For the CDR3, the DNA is TGTGCCAGCAGTTTCGCGGGGTCCTCCTACGAGCAGTACTTC. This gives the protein CASSFAGSSYEQYF.